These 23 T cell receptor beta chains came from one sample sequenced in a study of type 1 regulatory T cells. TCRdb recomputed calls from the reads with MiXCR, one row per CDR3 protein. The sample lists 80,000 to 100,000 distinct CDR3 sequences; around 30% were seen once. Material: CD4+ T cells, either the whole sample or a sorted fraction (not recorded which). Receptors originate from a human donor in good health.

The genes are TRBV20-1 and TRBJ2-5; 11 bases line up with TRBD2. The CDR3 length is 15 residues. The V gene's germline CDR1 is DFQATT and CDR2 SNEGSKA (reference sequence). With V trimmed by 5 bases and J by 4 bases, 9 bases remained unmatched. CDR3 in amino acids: CSAPVAGGPGETQYF. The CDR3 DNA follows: TGCAGTGCTCCCGTAGCGGGAGGGCCGGGAGAGACCCAGTACTTC.

CDR3 protein: CASSQVLSSSYEQYF. CDR3 nucleotides: TGCGCCAGCAGCCAAGTATTGTCGAGTAGCTACGAGCAGTACTTC. V is TRBV4-1 and J is TRBJ2-7; D is ambiguous. This CDR3 has 15 residues. Germline values: CDR1 MGHRA, CDR2 YSYEKL. V was cut by 1 base and J by 3 bases, with 13 bases left in between.

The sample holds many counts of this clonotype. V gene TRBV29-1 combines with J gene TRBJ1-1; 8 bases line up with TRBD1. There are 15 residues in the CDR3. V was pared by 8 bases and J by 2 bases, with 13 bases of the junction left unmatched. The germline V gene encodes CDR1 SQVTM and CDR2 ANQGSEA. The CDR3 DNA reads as TGCAGCTTCTCAGGGGGCGCGAGAGTCAACACTGAAGCTTTCTTT. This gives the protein CSFSGGARVNTEAFF.

The CDR3 sequence: CASSSLRGIPETQYF. DNA for the CDR3: TGTGCCAGCAGTTCCCTTCGCGGGATACCAGAGACCCAGTACTTC. The chain joins TRBV28 to TRBJ2-5; a possible D gene is TRBD2 (6 bases). Trimming took off 4 bases at V and 4 bases at J, with 16 bases between the two ends. The CDR3 consists of 15 residues. The germline gives CDR1 MDHEN, CDR2 SYDVKM.

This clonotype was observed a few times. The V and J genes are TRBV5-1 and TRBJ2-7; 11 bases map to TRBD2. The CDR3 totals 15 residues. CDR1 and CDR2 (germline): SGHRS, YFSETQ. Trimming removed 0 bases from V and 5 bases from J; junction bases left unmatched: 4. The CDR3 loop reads CASSLATSGSNEQYF. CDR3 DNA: TGCGCCAGCAGCTTGGCAACTAGCGGGAGTAACGAGCAGTACTTC.

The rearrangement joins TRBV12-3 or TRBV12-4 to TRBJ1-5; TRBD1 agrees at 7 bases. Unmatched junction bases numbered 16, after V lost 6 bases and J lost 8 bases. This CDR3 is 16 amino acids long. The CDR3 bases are TGTGCCAGCAGCCGATGGGAGCTACAGGGGTTCGAGCCCCAGCATTTT. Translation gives CASSRWELQGFEPQHF.

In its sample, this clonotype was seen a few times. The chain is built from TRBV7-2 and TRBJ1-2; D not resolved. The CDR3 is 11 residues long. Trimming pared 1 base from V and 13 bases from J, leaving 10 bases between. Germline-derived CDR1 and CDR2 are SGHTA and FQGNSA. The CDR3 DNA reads TGTGCCAGCAGCTTAGAACTTCCCACCACCTTC. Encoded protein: CASSLELPTTF.

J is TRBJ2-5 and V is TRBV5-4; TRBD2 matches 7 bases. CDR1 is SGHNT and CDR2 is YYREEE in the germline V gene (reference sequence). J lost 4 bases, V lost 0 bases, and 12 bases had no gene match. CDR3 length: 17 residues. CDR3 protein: CASSLGSVGRSGETQYF. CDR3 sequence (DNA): TGTGCCAGCAGCTTGGGAAGCGTCGGGAGGTCGGGAGAGACCCAGTACTTC.

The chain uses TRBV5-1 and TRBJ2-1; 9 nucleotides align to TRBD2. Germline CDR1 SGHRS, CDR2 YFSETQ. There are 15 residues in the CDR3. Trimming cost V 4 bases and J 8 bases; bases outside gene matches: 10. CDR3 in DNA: TGCGCCAGCAGCCCCGCTGCGGGAGGGCCTTATGAGCAGTTCTTC. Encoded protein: CASSPAAGGPYEQFF.

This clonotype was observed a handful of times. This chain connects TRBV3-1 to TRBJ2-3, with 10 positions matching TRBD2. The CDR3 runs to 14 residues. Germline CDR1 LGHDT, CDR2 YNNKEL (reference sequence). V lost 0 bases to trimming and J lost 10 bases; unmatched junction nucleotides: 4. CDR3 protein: CASSQDIGLAAQYF. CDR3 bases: TGTGCCAGCAGCCAAGATATCGGACTAGCGGCGCAGTATTTT.

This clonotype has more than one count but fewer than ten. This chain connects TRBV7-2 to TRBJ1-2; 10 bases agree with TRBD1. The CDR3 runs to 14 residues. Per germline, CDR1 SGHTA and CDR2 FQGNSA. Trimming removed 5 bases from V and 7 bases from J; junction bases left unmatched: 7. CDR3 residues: CASSTRQGAAGYTF. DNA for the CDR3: TGTGCCAGCAGCACACGACAGGGGGCGGCTGGCTACACCTTC.

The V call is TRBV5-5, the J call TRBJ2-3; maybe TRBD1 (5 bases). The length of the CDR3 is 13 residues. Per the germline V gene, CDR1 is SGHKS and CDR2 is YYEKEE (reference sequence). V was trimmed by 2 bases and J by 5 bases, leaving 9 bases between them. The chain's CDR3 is CASSFSQGDTQYF. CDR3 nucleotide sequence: TGTGCCAGCAGCTTCTCCCAGGGAGATACGCAGTATTTT.

The DNA for the CDR3 is TGTGCCAGCAAACTACCGGGACAGGGGGCGAACGAGCAGTACTTC. The encoded protein is CASKLPGQGANEQYF. The V and J genes are TRBV27 and TRBJ2-7; 12 bases map to TRBD1. Per the germline V gene, CDR1 is MNHEY and CDR2 is SMNVEV (reference sequence). CDR3 length: 15 residues. The V and J ends lost 7 bases and 5 bases, in that order; junction bases with no gene match: 9.

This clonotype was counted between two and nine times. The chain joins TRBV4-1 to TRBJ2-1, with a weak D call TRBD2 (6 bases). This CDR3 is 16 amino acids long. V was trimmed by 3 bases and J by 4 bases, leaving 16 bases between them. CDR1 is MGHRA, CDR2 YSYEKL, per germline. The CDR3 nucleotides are TGCGCCAGCAGCCATGTAGGCGGGAAGTATTACAATGAGCAGTTCTTC. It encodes CASSHVGGKYYNEQFF.

As DNA, the CDR3 is TGTGCCAGCTCACCGACTAGCGGGAAAGGCGATGAGCAGTTCTTC. It specifies CASSPTSGKGDEQFF. The chain recombines TRBV18 with TRBJ2-1, with 11 bases fitting TRBD2. V was clipped by 3 bases and J by 8 bases; unmatched bases: 6. There are 15 residues in the CDR3. The germline gives CDR1 KGHSH, CDR2 LQKENI.

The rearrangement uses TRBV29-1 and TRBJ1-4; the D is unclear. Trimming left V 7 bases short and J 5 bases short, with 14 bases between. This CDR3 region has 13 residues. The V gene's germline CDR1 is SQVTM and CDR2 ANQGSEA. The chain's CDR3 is CSALYRGNEKLFF. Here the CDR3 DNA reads TGCAGCGCACTCTACCGAGGGAATGAAAAACTGTTTTTT.

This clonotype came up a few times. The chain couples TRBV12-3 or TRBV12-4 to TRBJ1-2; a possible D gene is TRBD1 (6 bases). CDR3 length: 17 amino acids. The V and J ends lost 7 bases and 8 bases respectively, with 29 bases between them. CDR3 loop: CASNSRRGGHPEEGYTF. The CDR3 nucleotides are TGTGCCAGCAATTCACGACGGGGGGGACACCCCGAGGAGGGCTACACCTTC.

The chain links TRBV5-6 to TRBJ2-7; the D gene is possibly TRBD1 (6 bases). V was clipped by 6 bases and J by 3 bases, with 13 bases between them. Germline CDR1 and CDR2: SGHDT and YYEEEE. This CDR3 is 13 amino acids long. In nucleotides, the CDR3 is TGTGCCAGCACCTTTTCACAGGGCTACGAGCAGTACTTC. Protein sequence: CASTFSQGYEQYF.

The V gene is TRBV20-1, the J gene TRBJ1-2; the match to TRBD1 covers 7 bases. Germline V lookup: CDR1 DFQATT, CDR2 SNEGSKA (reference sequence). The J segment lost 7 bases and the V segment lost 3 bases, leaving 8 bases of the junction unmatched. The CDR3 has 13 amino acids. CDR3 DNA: TGCAGTGCTAGCGAGGGGGCGTCTTTTGGCTACACCTTC. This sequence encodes CSASEGASFGYTF.

The CDR3 DNA follows: TGTGCCAGCAGTCCGACGCGGGATTCACCCCTCCACTTT. Its translation: CASSPTRDSPLHF. This chain links TRBV27 with TRBJ1-6; D unresolved. Germline lookup yields CDR1 MNHEY and CDR2 SMNVEV (reference sequence). The germline V and J ends were trimmed by 5 bases and 8 bases, with 10 bases remaining between them. This CDR3 has 13 residues.

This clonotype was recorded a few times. The CDR3 nucleotides read TGTGCCAGTGGTAATAATGAGCAGTTCTTC. Residues: CASGNNEQFF. The chain carries TRBV12-3 or TRBV12-4 and TRBJ2-1; no definite D call. Trimming took off 9 bases at V and 7 bases at J, with 7 bases between the two ends. The CDR3 runs to 10 residues.

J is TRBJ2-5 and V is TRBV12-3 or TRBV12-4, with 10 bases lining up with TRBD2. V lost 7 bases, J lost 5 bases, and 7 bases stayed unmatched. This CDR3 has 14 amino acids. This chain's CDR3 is CASTGTSASETQYF. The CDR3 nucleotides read TGTGCCAGCACAGGGACTAGCGCTTCGGAGACCCAGTACTTC.

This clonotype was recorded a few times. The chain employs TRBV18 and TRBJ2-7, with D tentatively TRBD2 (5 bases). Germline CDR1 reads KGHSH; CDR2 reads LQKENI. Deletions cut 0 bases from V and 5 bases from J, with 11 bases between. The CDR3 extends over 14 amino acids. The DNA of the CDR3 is TGTGCCAGCTCACCACCCACTAGTAGTAACGAGCAGTACTTC. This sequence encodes CASSPPTSSNEQYF.